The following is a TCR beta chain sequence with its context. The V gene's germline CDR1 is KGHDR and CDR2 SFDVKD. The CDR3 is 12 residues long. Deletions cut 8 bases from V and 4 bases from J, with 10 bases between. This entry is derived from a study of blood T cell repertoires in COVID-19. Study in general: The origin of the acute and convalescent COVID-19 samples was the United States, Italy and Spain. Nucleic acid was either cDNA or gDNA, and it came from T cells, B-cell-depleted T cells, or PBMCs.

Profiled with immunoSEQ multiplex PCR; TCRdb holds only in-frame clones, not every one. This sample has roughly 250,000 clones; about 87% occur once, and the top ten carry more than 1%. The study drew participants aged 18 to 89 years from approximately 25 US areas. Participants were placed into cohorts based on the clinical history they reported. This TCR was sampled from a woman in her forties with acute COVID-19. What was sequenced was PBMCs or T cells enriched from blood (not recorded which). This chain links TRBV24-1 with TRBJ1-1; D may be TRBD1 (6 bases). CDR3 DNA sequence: TGTGCCACCATGGACAGCGGCACTGAAGCTTTCTTT. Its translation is CATMDSGTEAFF.